This record concerns one T cell receptor beta chain sequence. Its specificity is unknown. The data originate from a study of cytomegalovirus exposure and HLA in healthy donors. Findings and limits, study-wide: When analyzed later, a missense DCLRE1C variant was found to be linked to TCR beta V- and J-gene trimming. A later analysis showed TCR association rates differing by HLA locus, peaking at DRB1 and lowest at HLA-C.

Primers included in the PCR were 60 Vbeta and 13 Jbeta primers. Authors' data handling: Per a later analysis, the number of unique TCR beta chains was some 82 million, of which roughly 9.9 million were shared. Sequenced by immunoSEQ multiplex PCR; TCRdb stores in-frame clones only, minus some. That table gives V, J and clone size, and the DNA gave D and trimming. The table lists over 100,000 clones, roughly 68% of them singletons. Although they were nominally healthy when sampled, donors likely had unrecorded immune exposures. V was clipped by 6 bases and J by 4 bases; unmatched bases: 8. This CDR3 is built from 15 residues. CDR1 and CDR2 (germline): SNHLY, FYNNEI.

The chain uses TRBV2 and TRBJ1-5, with 8 bases matching TRBD1. Material: PBMCs. The sequence was obtained from a woman in her 30s in good health and CMV-seronegative. The CDR3 DNA sequence: TGTGCCAGCAGGACGGACAGGGCTTGGAATCAGCCCCAGCATTTT. Translation gives CASRTDRAWNQPQHF.